This record covers a single TCR beta chain. Its antigen is not known. The sample is drawn from a study of T cell clonotyping in hematopoietic cell transplantation. Sequencing was performed with immunoSEQ multiplex PCR; in TCRdb, only in-frame clones are kept and a portion is missing. Here the sample spans 75,000 to 95,000 clones, 90% to 97% being singletons. Trimming at V came to 4 bases and at J to 4 bases, leaving 11 bases not matched to a gene. Germline values: CDR1 LGHNA, CDR2 YNFKEQ. This CDR3 has 16 residues. Study outcomes and limitations: Few recipient clonotypes overlapped donors; over 95% were de novo at given depth.

This sample's time point: recipient sample about 28 days before transplant, after cytoreduction. Blood collection times were about day -28 and days 30, 100, 180 posttransplant. The chain has TRBV4-2 and TRBJ2-3; 7 bases are a match to TRBD2. Sequencing was performed on peripheral blood mononuclear cells, taken before stem cell transplant. This TCR came from a woman aged 50 to 60 with acute myeloid leukemia. Some clones in this sample may be carry-over from other donors' samples. CDR3 sequence: CASSRTLSGLSDTQYF. The CDR3 DNA follows: TGTGCCAGCAGCCGAACCCTTAGCGGGCTATCAGATACGCAGTATTTT.